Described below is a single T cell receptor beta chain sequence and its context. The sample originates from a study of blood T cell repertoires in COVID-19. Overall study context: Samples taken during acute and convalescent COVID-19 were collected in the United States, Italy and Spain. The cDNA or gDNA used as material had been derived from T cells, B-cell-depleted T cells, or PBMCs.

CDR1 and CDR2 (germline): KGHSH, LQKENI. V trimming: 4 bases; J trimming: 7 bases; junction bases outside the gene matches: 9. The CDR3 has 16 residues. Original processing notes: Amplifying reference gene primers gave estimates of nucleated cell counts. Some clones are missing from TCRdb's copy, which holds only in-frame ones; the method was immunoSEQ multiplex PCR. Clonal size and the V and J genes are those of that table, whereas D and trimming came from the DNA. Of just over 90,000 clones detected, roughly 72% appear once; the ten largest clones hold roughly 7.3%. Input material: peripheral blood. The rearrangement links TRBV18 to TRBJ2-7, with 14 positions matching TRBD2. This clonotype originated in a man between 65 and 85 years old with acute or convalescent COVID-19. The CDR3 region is CASSLRTSGRYLEQYF. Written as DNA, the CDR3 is TGTGCCAGCTCACTCAGGACTAGCGGGAGGTATTTGGAGCAGTACTTC. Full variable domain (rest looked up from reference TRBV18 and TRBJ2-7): NAGVMQNPRHLVRRRGQEARLRCSPMKGHSHVYWYRQLPEEGLKFMVYLQKENIIDESGMPKERFSAEFPKEGPSILRIQQVVRGDSAAYFCASSLRTSGRYLEQYFGPGTRLTVT.